Below are 14 T cell receptor beta chains sequenced from a single sample in a study of blood T cell repertoires in COVID-19. Assay used: immunoSEQ multiplex PCR; TCRdb lists only in-frame clones, some missing. The table lists about 190,000 clones, more than 85% of them singletons. Sequences were obtained from peripheral blood. Receptors were obtained from a man aged 25-40 years with acute or convalescent COVID-19.

This sequence joins TRBV5-1 and TRBJ2-5, with 12 bases identical to TRBD2. The CDR3 is made up of 16 amino acids. Germline V lookup: CDR1 SGHRS, CDR2 YFSETQ. J gave up 6 bases and V 4 bases, and 10 bases lay outside the gene matches. The CDR3 protein is CASSLGSSGGAKTQYF. As DNA, the CDR3 is TGCGCCAGCAGCCTGGGGTCTAGCGGGGGGGCAAAGACCCAGTACTTC.

This rearrangement joins TRBV7-9 to TRBJ1-2; 7 bases map to TRBD1. The J segment lost 4 bases and the V segment lost 0 bases, leaving 2 bases of the junction unmatched. The CDR3 is made up of 14 amino acids. Germline V gene lookup returns CDR1 SEHNR and CDR2 FQNEAQ (reference sequence). In DNA form, the CDR3 reads TGTGCCAGCAGCTTAGCGGGGACAGTCTATGGCTACACCTTC. It codes for CASSLAGTVYGYTF.

V and J are TRBV5-4 and TRBJ2-3, with TRBD1 matching over 7 bases. After removal of 7 bases from V and 0 bases from J, the junction contained 11 bases not matched to a gene. There are 16 residues in the CDR3. Germline loops: CDR1 SGHNT, CDR2 YYREEE (reference sequence). This chain's CDR3 is CASGTGVDPSTDTQYF. CDR3 nucleotide sequence: TGTGCCAGCGGAACAGGGGTCGACCCTAGCACAGATACGCAGTATTTT.

The CDR3 DNA is TGTGCCAGCAGCAGACACCGACCGCCTAAGCAGGGGTCCGAGAACACTGAAGCTTTCTTT. It codes for CASSRHRPPKQGSENTEAFF. The gene calls are TRBV21-1 and TRBJ1-1; no DNA check was done on the table's D call, TRBD1. TRBV21-1 is reported as a pseudogene. CDR3 length: 20 residues.

This chain joins TRBV27 and TRBJ2-3, with unresolved D. Germline assignment: CDR1 MNHEY and CDR2 SMNVEV (reference sequence). Trimming removed 7 bases at V and 2 bases at J, with 10 bases between. This CDR3 spans 13 amino acids. Here the CDR3 reads CASNSRLTDTQYF. Written as DNA, the CDR3 is TGTGCCAGCAACAGCCGGCTCACAGATACGCAGTATTTT.

The gene calls are TRBV19 and TRBJ1-5, with D possibly TRBD1 on 5 matching bases. This CDR3 spans 15 amino acids. CDR1 and CDR2 (germline): LNHDA, SQIVND (reference sequence). V gave up 5 bases and J gave up 3 bases, with 14 bases separating them. In DNA, the CDR3 is TGTGCCAGTAGTGAGTCAGCGGGGCCCAATCAGCCCCAGCATTTT. It translates to CASSESAGPNQPQHF.

CDR3 DNA: TGCGCCAGCAGCCGACTAGCGGGAGGTCCCCGGGAGACCCAGTACTTC. Amino acid sequence: CASSRLAGGPRETQYF. The rearrangement uses TRBV10-2 and TRBJ2-5; 13 bases fit TRBD2. Germline loops: CDR1 WSHSY, CDR2 SAAADI. The junction had 9 bases not matched to a gene; V was cut back by 6 bases and J by 5 bases. The CDR3 spans 16 residues.

V usage is TRBV5-4 and J usage is TRBJ2-1; 11 bases fit TRBD2. V was pared by 2 bases and J by 7 bases, with 5 bases of the junction left unmatched. CDR1 is SGHNT, CDR2 YYREEE, per germline (reference sequence). The CDR3 extends over 15 amino acids. For the CDR3, the DNA is TGTGCCAGCAGCTTACTAGCGGGAGTTGGAAATGAGCAGTTCTTC. It translates to CASSLLAGVGNEQFF.

The V gene is TRBV7-9, the J gene TRBJ2-2, with a weak D call TRBD2 (6 bases). The V end lost 5 bases, the J end lost 4 bases, and 14 bases lay between the germline ends. This CDR3 is 15 amino acids long. Germline lookup yields CDR1 SEHNR and CDR2 FQNEAQ (reference sequence). The CDR3 DNA is TGTGCCAGCAGCCCCGGGACTCCGAGCACCGGGGAGCTGTTTTTT. Translation gives CASSPGTPSTGELFF. Supplemented by reference TRBV7-9 and TRBJ2-2, the full variable domain reads DTGVSQNPRHKITKRGQNVTFRCDPISEHNRLYWYRQTLGQGPEFLTYFQNEAQLEKSRLLSDRFSAERPKGSFSTLEIQRTEQGDSAMYLCASSPGTPSTGELFFGEGSRLTVL.

V gene TRBV6-6 combines with J gene TRBJ1-2; 8 nucleotides match TRBD1. V was pared by 4 bases and J by 5 bases, with 6 bases of the junction left unmatched. This CDR3 is built from 14 residues. Germline loops: CDR1 MNHNY, CDR2 SVGAGI (reference sequence). Here the CDR3 reads CASSSPDREYGYTF. Written as DNA, the CDR3 is TGTGCCAGCAGTTCACCGGACAGGGAATATGGCTACACCTTC.

V usage is TRBV18 and J usage is TRBJ2-2, with TRBD1 matching 8 bases. The germline CDR1 and CDR2 sequences are KGHSH and LQKENI. Germline trimming cut 4 bases from V and 0 bases from J; bases unmatched to any gene: 10. The CDR3 consists of 18 residues. This CDR3 reads CASSLILGQGTNTGELFF. In DNA, the CDR3 is TGTGCCAGCTCACTCATTCTCGGACAGGGTACGAACACCGGGGAGCTGTTTTTT.

J is TRBJ1-2 and V is TRBV4-2, with 8 bases identical to TRBD1. V lost 2 bases to trimming and J lost 8 bases; unmatched junction nucleotides: 7. CDR3 length: 14 residues. Per the germline V gene, CDR1 is LGHNA and CDR2 is YNFKEQ. CDR3 bases: TGTGCCAGCAGCCAACCCCGACAGGGGCCGGGCTACACCTTC. Translated: CASSQPRQGPGYTF.

A note on this clone: Other DNA variants within this sample encode the same CDR3. The chain combines TRBV5-1 with TRBJ1-4; 7 positions match TRBD1. Germline CDR1 SGHRS, CDR2 YFSETQ. The CDR3 length is 14 residues. With 4 bases clipped from V and 4 bases from J, the junction kept 4 bases outside the gene matches. CDR3 protein: CASSLGTVNEKLFF. CDR3 sequence (DNA): TGCGCCAGCAGCCTCGGGACAGTTAATGAAAAACTGTTTTTT.

This sequence joins TRBV5-8 and TRBJ1-2; no clear D. The CDR3 extends over 13 amino acids. Trimming left V 0 bases short and J 4 bases short, with 7 bases between. Germline V gives CDR1 SGHTS, CDR2 YDEGEE. CDR3 sequence: CASSLDTAYGYTF. CDR3 DNA: TGTGCCAGCAGCTTGGACACAGCCTATGGCTACACCTTC.